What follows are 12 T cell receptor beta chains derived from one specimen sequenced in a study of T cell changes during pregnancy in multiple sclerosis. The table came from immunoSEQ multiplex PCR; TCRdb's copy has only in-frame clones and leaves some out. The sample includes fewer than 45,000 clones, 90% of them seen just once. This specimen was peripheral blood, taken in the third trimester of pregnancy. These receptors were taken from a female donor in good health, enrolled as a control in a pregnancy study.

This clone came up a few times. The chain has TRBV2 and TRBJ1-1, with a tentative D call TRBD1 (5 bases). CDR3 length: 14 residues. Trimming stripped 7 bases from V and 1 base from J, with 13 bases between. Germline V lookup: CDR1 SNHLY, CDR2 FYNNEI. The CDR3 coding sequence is TGTGCCAGCATTAATCCGGGGGGGAACACTGAAGCTTTCTTT. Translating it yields CASINPGGNTEAFF.

CDR3 sequence: CASSLLAGVFYEQYF. CDR3 DNA sequence: TGTGCCAGCAGCCTGCTAGCGGGAGTCTTTTACGAGCAGTACTTC. The chain recombines TRBV5-6 with TRBJ2-7; 10 nucleotides match TRBD2. Germline assignment: CDR1 SGHDT and CDR2 YYEEEE. The CDR3 consists of 15 residues. The V and J ends lost 4 bases and 4 bases, in that order; junction bases with no gene match: 8.

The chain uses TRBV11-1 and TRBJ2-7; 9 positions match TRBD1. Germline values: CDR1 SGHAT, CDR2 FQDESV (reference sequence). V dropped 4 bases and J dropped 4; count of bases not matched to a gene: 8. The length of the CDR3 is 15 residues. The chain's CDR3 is CASSSRDRDSYEQYF. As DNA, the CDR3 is TGTGCCAGCAGCTCCCGGGACAGGGATAGTTACGAGCAGTACTTC.

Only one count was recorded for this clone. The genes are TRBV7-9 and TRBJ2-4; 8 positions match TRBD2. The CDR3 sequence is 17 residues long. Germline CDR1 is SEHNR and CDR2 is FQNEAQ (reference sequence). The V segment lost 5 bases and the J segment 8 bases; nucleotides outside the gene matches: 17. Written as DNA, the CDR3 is TGTGCCAGCAGCGGACGACTAGCGCGGGGAAGACTAGACATTCAGTACTTC. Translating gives CASSGRLARGRLDIQYF. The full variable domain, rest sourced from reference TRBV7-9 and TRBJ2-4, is DTGVSQNPRHKITKRGQNVTFRCDPISEHNRLYWYRQTLGQGPEFLTYFQNEAQLEKSRLLSDRFSAERPKGSFSTLEIQRTEQGDSAMYLCASSGRLARGRLDIQYFGAGTRLSVL.

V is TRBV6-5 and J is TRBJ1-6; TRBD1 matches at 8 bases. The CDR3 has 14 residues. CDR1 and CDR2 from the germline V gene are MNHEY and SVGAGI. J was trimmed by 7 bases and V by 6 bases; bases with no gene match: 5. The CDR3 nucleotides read TGTGCCAGCAGCCCCGGGACAGGCAATTCACCCCTCCACTTT. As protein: CASSPGTGNSPLHF.

CDR3: CASSRDRGSNEKLFF. CDR3 nucleotide sequence: TGCGCCAGCAGTAGAGACCGAGGTTCTAATGAAAAACTGTTTTTT. The chain joins TRBV5-1 to TRBJ1-4; no clear D. CDR3 length: 15 amino acids. Germline V gene data show CDR1 as SGHRS and CDR2 as YFSETQ. Trimming stripped 5 bases from V and 3 bases from J, with 14 bases between.

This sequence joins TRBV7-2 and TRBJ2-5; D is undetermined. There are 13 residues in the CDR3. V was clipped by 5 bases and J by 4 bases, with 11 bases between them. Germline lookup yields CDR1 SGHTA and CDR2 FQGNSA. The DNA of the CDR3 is TGTGCCAGCAGCCGAACAACGGGAGAGACCCAGTACTTC. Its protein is CASSRTTGETQYF.

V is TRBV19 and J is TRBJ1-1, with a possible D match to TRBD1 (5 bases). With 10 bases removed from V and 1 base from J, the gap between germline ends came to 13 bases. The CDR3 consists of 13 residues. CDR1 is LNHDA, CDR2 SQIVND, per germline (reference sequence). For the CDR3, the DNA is TGTGCCATCAGGGACTGGGGGAACACTGAAGCTTTCTTT. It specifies CAIRDWGNTEAFF.

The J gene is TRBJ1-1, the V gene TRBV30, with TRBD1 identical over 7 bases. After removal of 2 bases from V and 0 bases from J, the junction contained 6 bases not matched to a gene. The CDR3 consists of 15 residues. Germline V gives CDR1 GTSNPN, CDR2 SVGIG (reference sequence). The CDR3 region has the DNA TGTGCCTGGAGTCCTGGACAGGTAATGAACACTGAAGCTTTCTTT. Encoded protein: CAWSPGQVMNTEAFF.

CDR3 DNA: TGTGCCAGCAGCTGGACCCCTAGCGGGGTTTCCCCCGGGGAGCTGTTTTTT. It is translated as CASSWTPSGVSPGELFF. The chain combines TRBV5-5 with TRBJ2-2; 9 bases line up with TRBD2. From germline, CDR1 is SGHKS and CDR2 YYEKEE (reference sequence). The CDR3 length is 17 residues. V was clipped by 3 bases and J by 6 bases; unmatched bases: 12.

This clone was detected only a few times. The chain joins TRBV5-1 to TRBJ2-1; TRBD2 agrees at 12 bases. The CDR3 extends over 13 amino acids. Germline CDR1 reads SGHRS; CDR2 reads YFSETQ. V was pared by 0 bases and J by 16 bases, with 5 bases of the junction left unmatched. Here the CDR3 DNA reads TGCGCCAGCAGCTTGGCACTAGCGGGAGGAGCTTTCTTC. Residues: CASSLALAGGAFF.

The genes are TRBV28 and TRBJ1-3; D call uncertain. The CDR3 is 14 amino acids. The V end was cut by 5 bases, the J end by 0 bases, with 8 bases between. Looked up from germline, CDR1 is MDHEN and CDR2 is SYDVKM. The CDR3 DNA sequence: TGTGCCAGCAGTGCCGGGAGCTCTGGAAACACCATATATTTT. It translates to CASSAGSSGNTIYF. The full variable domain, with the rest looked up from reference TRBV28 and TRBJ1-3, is DVKVTQSSRYLVKRTGEKVFLECVQDMDHENMFWYRQDPGLGLRLIYFSYDVKMKEKGDIPEGYSVSREKKERFSLILESASTNQTSMYLCASSAGSSGNTIYFGEGSWLTVV.